Following are 8 T cell receptor beta chains from one sample sequenced in a study of cytomegalovirus exposure and HLA in healthy donors. PCR involved 60 Vbeta and 13 Jbeta primers. Profiling relied on immunoSEQ multiplex PCR, and the TCRdb table lists in-frame clones only, not all of them. The table shows over 65,000 clones, with roughly 80% occurring only once. Input material: PBMCs. The receptors were gathered from a middle-aged woman in good health and CMV-seronegative.

V gene TRBV10-3 combines with J gene TRBJ2-3; 12 nucleotides align to TRBD2. Unmatched junction bases numbered 2, after V lost 2 bases and J lost 2 bases. The CDR3 totals 16 residues. Germline V lookup: CDR1 ENHRY, CDR2 SYGVKD. CDR3 sequence (DNA): TGTGCCATCAGTGAGGGACTAGCGGGATTCACAGATACGCAGTATTTT. This translates into CAISEGLAGFTDTQYF.

This chain uses TRBV4-3 with TRBJ2-3; weak D call: TRBD2 (6 bases). CDR3 length: 15 residues. Trimming removed 1 base from V and 2 bases from J, with 10 bases in between. Germline CDR1 reads LGHNA; CDR2 reads YSLEER. The CDR3 bases are TGCGCCAGCAGCCAAGCGGGAGTATCCACAGATACGCAGTATTTT. Residues: CASSQAGVSTDTQYF.

This clone was seen only once. V gene TRBV27 combines with J gene TRBJ1-5, with D unclear. The V and J ends lost 2 bases and 6 bases respectively, with 8 bases between them. Germline loops: CDR1 MNHEY, CDR2 SMNVEV (reference sequence). The CDR3 runs to 13 residues. CDR3: CASSLGRSQPQHF. CDR3 DNA: TGTGCCAGCAGTTTAGGTAGATCTCAGCCCCAGCATTTT.

The genes are TRBV6-5 and TRBJ1-3; D is possibly TRBD1 (6 bases). The V and J ends lost 4 bases and 5 bases respectively, with 12 bases between them. Looked up from germline, CDR1 is MNHEY and CDR2 is SVGAGI. The CDR3 is 14 amino acids. Written as DNA, the CDR3 is TGTGCCAGCAGTTCGACAGGTGCCCGAAACACCATATATTTT. It yields the protein CASSSTGARNTIYF.

The chain is built from TRBV5-1 and TRBJ1-1, with a tentative D call TRBD1 (5 bases). The V and J ends lost 1 base and 0 bases respectively, with 7 bases between them. CDR1 and CDR2 from the germline V gene are SGHRS and YFSETQ. The CDR3 consists of 14 residues. The chain's CDR3 is CASSLPRVNTEAFF. CDR3 nucleotide sequence: TGCGCCAGCAGCTTGCCCAGGGTGAACACTGAAGCTTTCTTT.

This clone was seen more than once but under ten times. The J gene is TRBJ1-5, the V gene TRBV4-1; D possibly corresponds to TRBD1 (5 bases). V dropped 2 bases and J dropped 3 bases, with 14 bases sitting between them. This CDR3 contains 16 residues. CDR1 and CDR2 from the germline V gene are MGHRA and YSYEKL. CDR3 nucleotide sequence: TGCGCCAGCAGCCAACCTACGGCAGGGTACAATCAGCCCCAGCATTTT. Amino acids: CASSQPTAGYNQPQHF.

This clone was seen a few times. The rearrangement links TRBV5-6 to TRBJ1-3; D not resolved. Trimming took 2 bases from V and 4 from J, leaving 16 bases between them. The CDR3 totals 16 residues. CDR1 and CDR2 (germline): SGHDT, YYEEEE. As DNA, the CDR3 is TGTGCCAGCAGCTTTTATAAACGGGGAACAGGAAACACCATATATTTT. Encoded protein: CASSFYKRGTGNTIYF.

The chain links TRBV2 to TRBJ2-1, with 9 bases identical to TRBD2. V was clipped by 8 bases and J by 10 bases; unmatched bases: 9. Germline values: CDR1 SNHLY, CDR2 FYNNEI. The CDR3 runs to 13 residues. CDR3 region: CASVPGLAREQFF. CDR3 sequence (DNA): TGTGCCAGCGTTCCGGGACTAGCAAGGGAGCAGTTCTTC.